This TCR beta chain was recorded in a study of T cell repertoires in cytomegalovirus infection. Study-level information: Both a matching HLA type and CMV infection were indicated by public TCR beta signatures.

Regarding this clonotype: Antigen: not known.

One entry per CDR3 protein, called by TCRdb with MiXCR from the reads. The table has approximately 120,000 distinct CDR3 sequences, approximately 28% seen once. Trimming cost V 3 bases and J 6 bases; bases outside gene matches: 7. The length of the CDR3 is 15 residues. This specimen was CD8+ T cells from cultured PBMCs, taken from culture after CMV antigen stimulation. The chain couples TRBV12-3 or TRBV12-4 to TRBJ1-5; 8 bases align to TRBD1. The receptor comes from a human donor in good health (CMV status not recorded). Some clones in this sample may be carry-over from other donors' samples. The CDR3 reads CASSFVQGGGQPQHF. CDR3 in DNA: TGTGCCAGCAGTTTCGTACAGGGGGGAGGTCAGCCCCAGCATTTT.